The 28 T cell receptor beta chains below all came from one sample that was sequenced in a study of T-cell reconstitution after alpha-beta-depleted transplantation in children. It was with unique molecular identifiers that the TCRbeta library was prepared. In TCRdb, the PCR reads were re-called with MiXCR into one record per CDR3 protein. The repertoire holds roughly 200,000 distinct CDR3 sequences, with roughly 10% as singletons. The sample was PBMCs from the stem cell graft donor, taken from the stem cell graft. The receptors were gathered from a human donor who donated a stem cell graft to a child with acute lymphoblastic leukemia.

This clonotype appeared many times. The genes are TRBV6-4 and TRBJ2-1; 10 nucleotides line up with TRBD1. V lost 7 bases, J lost 4 bases, and 13 bases stayed unmatched. The germline gives CDR1 MRHNA, CDR2 SNTAGT. The CDR3 runs to 17 residues. CDR3 protein: CASKLYSGTGAYNEQFF. DNA of the CDR3: TGTGCCAGCAAACTATACTCCGGGACAGGGGCTTACAATGAGCAGTTCTTC.

This chain links TRBV12-3 or TRBV12-4 with TRBJ1-4; D gene ambiguous. The CDR3 is 19 residues long. Trimming cost V 4 bases and J 0 bases, with 21 bases left between them. The CDR3 protein is CASSSRLLGMGPTNEKLFF. CDR3 in DNA: TGTGCCAGCAGTTCTCGGTTGTTAGGGATGGGTCCAACTAATGAAAAACTGTTTTTT.

The table lists this clonotype with many counts. The chain links TRBV3-1 to TRBJ2-2, with a possible D match to TRBD2 (5 bases). Per the germline V gene, CDR1 is LGHDT and CDR2 is YNNKEL (reference sequence). This CDR3 region has 13 residues. The ends were cut back, 2 bases at V and 9 bases at J, with 10 bases in the middle. CDR3 DNA sequence: TGTGCCAGCAGCCAACCCGACGGGAGGGAGCTGTTTTTT. It specifies CASSQPDGRELFF.

This clonotype showed up many times. The chain combines TRBV7-2 with TRBJ1-2; D is unclear. Trimming took off 5 bases at V and 2 bases at J, with 9 bases between the two ends. This CDR3 region has 13 residues. Germline-derived CDR1 and CDR2 are SGHTA and FQGNSA. CDR3 DNA sequence: TGTGCCAGCAGCCCGGCGGGGAACTATGGCTACACCTTC. Encoded protein: CASSPAGNYGYTF.

This clonotype has a handful of counts. The V call is TRBV20-1, the J call TRBJ2-5, with TRBD2 matching 14 bases. V was pared by 4 bases and J by 4 bases, with 11 bases of the junction left unmatched. This CDR3 is 17 amino acids long. Germline CDR1 and CDR2: DFQATT and SNEGSKA (reference sequence). As DNA, the CDR3 is TGCAGTGCTAACAGACTAGCGGGGGGGCCGTTCTCAGAGACCCAGTACTTC. As protein: CSANRLAGGPFSETQYF.

This clonotype appeared many times. CDR3 sequence: CSFIQGSYYGYTF. The CDR3 coding sequence is TGCAGCTTTATTCAGGGGAGTTACTATGGCTACACCTTC. The chain carries TRBV20-1 and TRBJ1-2; perhaps TRBD1 as D (6 bases). The CDR3 runs 13 residues. Per the germline V gene, CDR1 is DFQATT and CDR2 is SNEGSKA (reference sequence).

This clonotype appeared many times. The CDR3 nucleotides read TGCAGTGCTAGAGTCCCCCAAGAGACCCAGTACTTC. This codes for CSARVPQETQYF. The chain carries TRBV20-1 and TRBJ2-5; D not resolved. Trimming shortened V by 1 base and J by 1 base, and 4 bases separated the two germline ends. The CDR3 loop spans 12 amino acids. CDR1 and CDR2 (germline): DFQATT, SNEGSKA (reference sequence).

The rearrangement joins TRBV6-1 to TRBJ1-2; tentatively, D is TRBD1 (5 bases). With 6 bases removed from V and 6 bases from J, the gap between germline ends came to 17 bases. Per the germline V gene, CDR1 is MNHNS and CDR2 is SASEGT. This CDR3 is 14 amino acids long. CDR3 sequence: CASRNAGSSDGYTF. In nucleotides, the CDR3 is TGTGCCAGCAGGAATGCAGGGTCCTCCGATGGCTACACCTTC.

This clonotype was recorded many times. This chain links TRBV15 with TRBJ2-2; D possibly uses TRBD1 or TRBD2 (5 bases each). V lost 5 bases to trimming and J lost 2 bases, with 15 bases between them. The CDR3 contains 16 residues. Germline loops: CDR1 LNHNV, CDR2 YYDKDF (reference sequence). CDR3 region: CATSVVSGANTGELFF. DNA of the CDR3: TGTGCCACCAGCGTCGTGTCCGGGGCTAACACCGGGGAGCTGTTTTTT.

V and J are TRBV4-1 and TRBJ2-7; 10 positions agree with TRBD1. Germline V gene sequence: CDR1 MGHRA, CDR2 YSYEKL. The CDR3 covers 17 residues. The V gene end was trimmed by 0 bases and the J gene end by 1 base; junction bases not matched to a gene: 6. The CDR3 nucleotides are TGCGCCAGCAGCCAAGAATACGGGACAGGGGATTCCTACGAGCAGTACTTC. As protein: CASSQEYGTGDSYEQYF.

The table lists this clonotype with many counts. This chain connects TRBV18 to TRBJ2-7; the D gene is possibly TRBD1 (6 bases). The V end was cut by 3 bases, the J end by 5 bases, with 11 bases between. CDR3 size: 13 residues. The germline CDR1 and CDR2 sequences are KGHSH and LQKENI. The CDR3 here is CASSPTGIDEQYF. The DNA of the CDR3 is TGTGCCAGCTCACCTACAGGGATCGACGAGCAGTACTTC.

This clonotype was detected only a few times. The V and J genes are TRBV4-1 and TRBJ2-3; 8 bases match TRBD2. CDR1 is MGHRA, CDR2 YSYEKL, per germline. The CDR3 is 15 amino acids. Losses at the gene ends were 2 bases for V and 6 bases for J; bases not matched to a gene: 7. CDR3 in amino acids: CASSQPSGGLDTQYF. In DNA, the CDR3 is TGCGCCAGCAGCCAACCCTCGGGGGGGCTGGATACGCAGTATTTT.

This clonotype was recorded at least ten times. The chain recombines TRBV2 with TRBJ2-1; TRBD1 is a possible D gene (7 bases). Trimming removed 3 bases at V and 9 bases at J, with 18 bases between. The CDR3 is 15 amino acids. Germline V gene lookup returns CDR1 SNHLY and CDR2 FYNNEI. As DNA, the CDR3 is TGTGCCAGCAGTGATGGGCCAGGGGGGTTCACTGAGCAGTTCTTC. This codes for CASSDGPGGFTEQFF.

The chain employs TRBV27 and TRBJ2-7, with D possibly matching TRBD2 (6 bases). With 2 bases removed from V and 3 bases from J, the gap between germline ends came to 17 bases. CDR1 is MNHEY and CDR2 is SMNVEV in the germline V gene (reference sequence). The CDR3 runs to 16 residues. CDR3 sequence: CASSLNADGRFYEQYF. CDR3 nucleotides: TGTGCCAGCAGTTTAAATGCGGACGGGAGATTCTACGAGCAGTACTTC.

This clonotype was found a few times. CDR3 DNA sequence: TGTGCCAGCAGTTTTAACAGGGCACCCCAGCATTTT. It is translated as CASSFNRAPQHF. The chain joins TRBV12-3 or TRBV12-4 to TRBJ1-5; the D gene is possibly TRBD1 (6 bases). The CDR3 covers 12 residues. Trimming removed 3 bases at V and 10 bases at J, with 10 bases between.

This clonotype has a count of ten or more. The rearrangement joins TRBV12-3 or TRBV12-4 to TRBJ2-1; 8 bases match TRBD1. The CDR3 runs to 16 residues. Trimming cost V 8 bases and J 3 bases; bases outside gene matches: 12. The CDR3 region is CASGAAGGAIYNEQFF. Written as DNA, the CDR3 is TGTGCCAGCGGCGCTGCAGGGGGCGCAATCTACAATGAGCAGTTCTTC.

The V gene is TRBV20-1, the J gene TRBJ1-2, with 7 bases fitting TRBD1. J lost 4 bases, V lost 5 bases, and 13 bases had no gene match. The CDR3 sequence is 15 residues long. The V gene's germline CDR1 is DFQATT and CDR2 SNEGSKA (reference sequence). Here the CDR3 DNA reads TGCAGTGCTCCCCGACAGGGCCCTAGGGTCTATGGCTACACCTTC. This translates into CSAPRQGPRVYGYTF.

The gene calls are TRBV3-1 and TRBJ2-7; D is perhaps TRBD1 (6 bases). Trimming took off 4 bases at V and 1 base at J, with 20 bases between the two ends. Germline CDR1 LGHDT, CDR2 YNNKEL (reference sequence). The CDR3 is made up of 17 amino acids. The CDR3 DNA reads as TGTGCCAGCAGCCCCCACCGACAGGCTTGGGGGTCCTACGAGCAGTACTTC. This sequence encodes CASSPHRQAWGSYEQYF.

This clonotype occurred many times. The chain carries TRBV5-1 and TRBJ2-1; perhaps TRBD1 as D (6 bases). Looked up from germline, CDR1 is SGHRS and CDR2 is YFSETQ. The CDR3 has 17 residues. V lost 4 bases and J 5 bases, leaving 22 bases between the germline ends. The CDR3, as DNA: TGCGCCAGCAGCGTTCCCTACCGGGACACCAACAACAATGAGCAGTTCTTC. The encoded protein is CASSVPYRDTNNNEQFF.

The J gene is TRBJ2-1, the V gene TRBV27; D is tentatively TRBD1 or TRBD2 (5 bases each). Looked up from germline, CDR1 is MNHEY and CDR2 is SMNVEV (reference sequence). CDR3 size: 14 residues. The V and J ends lost 7 bases and 2 bases respectively, with 12 bases between them. The CDR3 coding sequence is TGTGCCAGCACTGGGGACCCCACCTACAATGAGCAGTTCTTC. This translates into CASTGDPTYNEQFF.

The V gene is TRBV6-2 or TRBV6-3, the J gene TRBJ2-3, with D possibly called TRBD1 or TRBD2 (5 bases each). The CDR3 loop spans 16 amino acids. V was shortened by 2 bases and J by 0 bases, with 12 bases between the two germline ends. Germline V gene sequence: CDR1 MNHEY, CDR2 SVGEGT. CDR3 in amino acids: CASSYPGTASTDTQYF. CDR3 bases: TGTGCCAGCAGTTACCCCGGGACGGCTAGCACAGATACGCAGTATTTT.

This clonotype was recorded many times. The gene calls are TRBV4-2 and TRBJ2-6; either TRBD1 or TRBD2 may supply D (5 bases each). Trimming cost V 0 bases and J 4 bases, with 10 bases left between them. Germline lookup yields CDR1 LGHNA and CDR2 YNFKEQ. CDR3 size: 16 residues. Here the CDR3 DNA reads TGTGCCAGCAGCCAAGAGACCGGGGACGGGGCCAACGTCCTGACTTTC. The encoded protein is CASSQETGDGANVLTF.

This clonotype was detected ten times or more. The chain has TRBV12-3 or TRBV12-4 and TRBJ1-4; D possibly corresponds to TRBD1 (5 bases). The CDR3 consists of 13 residues. V dropped 8 bases and J dropped 7 bases, with 14 bases sitting between them. In DNA, the CDR3 is TGTGCCAGCTTGGGGGTTGGTGGTGAAAAACTGTTTTTT. This gives the protein CASLGVGGEKLFF.

The J gene is TRBJ2-4, the V gene TRBV20-1; D is unclear. Trimming pared 6 bases from V and 7 bases from J, leaving 16 bases between. The CDR3 extends over 13 amino acids. Per the germline V gene, CDR1 is DFQATT and CDR2 is SNEGSKA (reference sequence). CDR3 protein: CSARVLSRNIQYF. CDR3 in DNA: TGCAGTGCCCGAGTCCTCTCGAGGAACATTCAGTACTTC.

Only a few counts were recorded for this clonotype. The V gene is TRBV5-6, the J gene TRBJ1-6; 7 nucleotides line up with TRBD1. The CDR3 runs 17 residues. Germline CDR1 reads SGHDT; CDR2 reads YYEEEE. Unmatched junction bases numbered 15, after V lost 4 bases and J lost 8 bases. The CDR3 sequence: CASSIPTSDRVDSPLHF. The CDR3 DNA reads as TGTGCCAGCAGCATTCCAACGAGCGACAGGGTGGATTCACCCCTCCACTTT.

The table lists this clonotype with a few counts. The rearrangement joins TRBV11-2 to TRBJ1-6; no definite D call. Trimming pared 0 bases from V and 5 bases from J, leaving 14 bases between. The CDR3 runs to 17 residues. CDR1 and CDR2 from the germline V gene are SGHAT and FQNNGV. In nucleotides, the CDR3 is TGTGCCAGCAGCTTAGATTGGAGCGATGGGGATAATTCACCCCTCCACTTT. This codes for CASSLDWSDGDNSPLHF.

This clonotype was observed a few times. The chain carries TRBV27 and TRBJ2-7; 10 nucleotides align to TRBD2. The V segment lost 0 bases and the J segment 2 bases; nucleotides outside the gene matches: 1. The CDR3 covers 15 residues. Per the germline V gene, CDR1 is MNHEY and CDR2 is SMNVEV (reference sequence). This chain's CDR3 is CASSLSSGGTYEQYF. CDR3 sequence (DNA): TGTGCCAGCAGTTTATCTAGCGGGGGGACCTACGAGCAGTACTTC.

At least ten counts were recorded for this clonotype. This chain uses TRBV3-1 with TRBJ1-2; D gene unclear. Germline CDR1 reads LGHDT; CDR2 reads YNNKEL (reference sequence). The V gene lost 0 bases and the J gene lost 4 bases, with 9 bases spanning the gap. CDR3 length equals 14 residues. CDR3 sequence: CASSQEIGGYGYTF. DNA of the CDR3: TGTGCCAGCAGCCAAGAGATAGGAGGCTATGGCTACACCTTC. The full variable domain, in which reference TRBV3-1 and TRBJ1-2 provide the parts outside the CDR3, is DTAVSQTPKYLVTQMGNDKSIKCEQNLGHDTMYWYKQDSKKFLKIMFSYNNKELIINETVPNRFSPKSPDKAHLNLHINSLELGDSAVYFCASSQEIGGYGYTFGSGTRLTVV.